These T cell receptor beta chains were read from a single sample in a study of shared clonotypes between healthy human individuals. The data were produced by immunoSEQ multiplex PCR, yet TCRdb's version contains in-frame clones alone and is incomplete. Of more than 2,000,000 clones in the sample, about 92% were seen once. Material: naive CD4+ T cells from PBMCs. All receptors derive from a young man in good health. Some clones in this sample may be carry-over from other donors' samples. Each CDR3 is given with its conserved first and last residue. The D gene is left open where the match is weak.

d_call	v_call	j_call	cdr3_nt	cdr3_aa
.	TRBV5-1	TRBJ1-1	TGCGCCAGCGCCGGGCAGGGAAACACTGAAGCTTTCTTT	CASAGQGNTEAFF
.	TRBV2	TRBJ2-7	TGTGCCAGCAGTATCCAGGGGTACGAGCAGTACTTC	CASSIQGYEQYF
.	TRBV15	TRBJ1-5	TGTGCCACCAGCAGAGTTGGGGGGCCTGGCAATCAGCCCCAGCATTTT	CATSRVGGPGNQPQHF
.	TRBV9	TRBJ2-1	TGTGCCAGCAGCGACGCCGGGGGCTTTTACAATGAGCAGTTCTTC	CASSDAGGFYNEQFF
TRBD2	TRBV29-1	TRBJ2-3	TGCAGCGGCACGGGACTAGAGGTAGCAGATACGCAGTATTTT	CSGTGLEVADTQYF
TRBD1	TRBV30	TRBJ1-6	TGTGCCTACTCCCTCCGACAGGGGGCGCGGTCACCCCTCCACTTT	CAYSLRQGARSPLHF
.	TRBV27	TRBJ2-1	TGTGCCAGCACTACGGCAGGCTCCTACAATGAGCAGTTCTTC	CASTTAGSYNEQFF
TRBD2	TRBV9	TRBJ2-1	TGTGCCAGCAGCGTCAGCGGGAGGGGTGAATACAATGAGCAGTTCTTC	CASSVSGRGEYNEQFF
.	TRBV5-1	TRBJ2-1	TGCGCCAGCACAGTAATGGCTATGGATGAGCAGTTCTTC	CASTVMAMDEQFF
TRBD2	TRBV4-1	TRBJ2-2	TGCGCCGGCAGCCAAGCCGGGGGGTTGATCACCGGGGAGCTGTTTTTT	CAGSQAGGLITGELFF
.	TRBV27	TRBJ2-3	TGTGCCAGCAGTTCCATCAGGCTCCGAGAGGCAGATACGCAGTATTTT	CASSSIRLREADTQYF
TRBD2	TRBV19	TRBJ2-7	TGTGCCAGTAGTATAGGCGGGGGAACCTACGAGCAGTACTTC	CASSIGGGTYEQYF
TRBD2	TRBV5-6	TRBJ2-1	TGTGCCAGCAGCTCGGGACTAGCGGCCTACAATGAGCAGTTCTTC	CASSSGLAAYNEQFF
TRBD2	TRBV4-3	TRBJ2-3	TGCGCCAGCAGCCAATTGCGGGAGGGCTCAGATACGCAGTATTTT	CASSQLREGSDTQYF
.	TRBV18	TRBJ1-1	TGTGCCAGCTCAGCAGCCGTGCAGGACCGGTTTTGGGCTTTCTTT	CASSAAVQDRFWAFF
.	TRBV13	TRBJ1-2	TGTGCCAGCAGCACCGGAGGATATGGCTACACCTTC	CASSTGGYGYTF
.	TRBV29-1	TRBJ1-2	TGCAAGACGCAGGGCGGAGGGGGGGGCTACACCTTC	CKTQGGGGGYTF
TRBD2	TRBV30	TRBJ2-7	TGTGCCTGGAAGGGGACTAGCGGTAGTTCCTACGAGCAGTACTTC	CAWKGTSGSSYEQYF